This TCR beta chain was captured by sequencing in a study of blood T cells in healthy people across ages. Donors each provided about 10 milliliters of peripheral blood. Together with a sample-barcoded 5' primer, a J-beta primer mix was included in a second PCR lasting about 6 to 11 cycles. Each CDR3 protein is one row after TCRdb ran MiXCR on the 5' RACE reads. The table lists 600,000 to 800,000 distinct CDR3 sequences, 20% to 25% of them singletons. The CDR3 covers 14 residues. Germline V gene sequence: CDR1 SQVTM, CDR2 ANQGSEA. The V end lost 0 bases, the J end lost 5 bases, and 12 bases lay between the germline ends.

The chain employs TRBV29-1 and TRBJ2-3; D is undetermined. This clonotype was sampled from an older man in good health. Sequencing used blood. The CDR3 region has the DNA TGCAGCGTTGAAGATAAAGGCAACCAAGATACGCAGTATTTT. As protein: CSVEDKGNQDTQYF.